Below are 10 T cell receptor beta chains sequenced from a single sample in a study of blood T cell repertoires in COVID-19. Assay used: immunoSEQ multiplex PCR; TCRdb lists only in-frame clones, some missing. The data contain roughly 250,000 clones, around nine tenths of them singletons. The sample consisted of PBMCs or T cells enriched from blood (not recorded which). These receptors were obtained from a woman between 45 and 60 years old who had recovered from COVID-19.

The chain uses TRBV25-1 and TRBJ1-2, with 7 nucleotides matching TRBD1. The CDR3 extends over 13 amino acids. CDR1 and CDR2 (germline): MGHDK, SYGVNS. V dropped 3 bases and J dropped 5; count of bases not matched to a gene: 3. The CDR3 here is CASSDNRGYGYTF. As DNA, the CDR3 is TGTGCCAGCAGTGACAACAGGGGTTATGGCTACACCTTC.

The chain carries TRBV6-6 and TRBJ2-1, with D possibly being TRBD1 (6 bases). In germline, CDR1 is MNHNY, CDR2 SVGAGI (reference sequence). The CDR3 contains 13 residues. V was pared by 7 bases and J by 5 bases, with 12 bases between. CDR3 sequence reads: CASTGQLDNEQFF. The CDR3 DNA sequence: TGTGCCAGCACTGGACAGCTAGACAATGAGCAGTTCTTC.

CDR3 nucleotide sequence: TGTGCCAGCAGCTTTTATTCGGAGACCCAGTACTTC. Translating gives CASSFYSETQYF. The chain is built from TRBV11-2 and TRBJ2-5; D is unclear. The V and J ends lost 3 bases and 5 bases respectively, with 7 bases between them. The CDR3 length is 12 residues. CDR1 SGHAT and CDR2 FQNNGV come from the germline V gene.

The genes are TRBV28 and TRBJ1-2; D may be TRBD1 (5 bases). Trimming left V 5 bases short and J 2 bases short, with 9 bases between. The CDR3 has 13 amino acids. Germline assignment: CDR1 MDHEN and CDR2 SYDVKM. The CDR3 nucleotides are TGTGCCAGCAGTCCACGGGGGAACTATGGCTACACCTTC. Amino acid sequence: CASSPRGNYGYTF.

This chain links TRBV5-5 with TRBJ1-2; unclear D gene. This CDR3 has 16 residues. Germline values: CDR1 SGHKS, CDR2 YYEKEE (reference sequence). V was trimmed by 6 bases and J by 0 bases, leaving 18 bases between them. The CDR3 loop is CASTPDFYLANYGYTF. The CDR3 DNA follows: TGTGCCAGCACACCGGACTTCTACTTAGCTAACTATGGCTACACCTTC.

This clone was seen a single time. This chain uses TRBV5-1 with TRBJ2-7, with 10 bases fitting TRBD1. The ends lost 0 bases at V and 4 bases at J; junction bases unmatched: 4. Looked up from germline, CDR1 is SGHRS and CDR2 is YFSETQ. CDR3 size: 15 residues. The CDR3 sequence: CASSLATGGPYEQYF. The CDR3 DNA reads TGCGCCAGCAGCTTGGCGACAGGGGGCCCTTACGAGCAGTACTTC.

The chain links TRBV19 to TRBJ1-5, with 7 bases that match TRBD1. The CDR3 spans 18 residues. Losses at the gene ends were 3 bases for V and 0 bases for J; bases not matched to a gene: 11. The germline CDR1 and CDR2 sequences are LNHDA and SQIVND (reference sequence). Written as DNA, the CDR3 is TGTGCCAGTAGTATCAGCCAGGGGGTTACCTCTAGCAATCAGCCCCAGCATTTT. Its translation is CASSISQGVTSSNQPQHF.

The V call is TRBV5-1, the J call TRBJ1-4; tentatively, D is TRBD1 (5 bases). The CDR3 runs to 15 residues. Trimming took 4 bases from V and 4 from J, leaving 14 bases between them. The germline CDR1 and CDR2 sequences are SGHRS and YFSETQ. CDR3 nucleotide sequence: TGCGCCAGCAGCGGGGAGGGACGGTATAATGAAAAACTGTTTTTT. This codes for CASSGEGRYNEKLFF.

V usage is TRBV10-3 and J usage is TRBJ2-1, with TRBD2 matching over 7 bases. The CDR3 contains 18 residues. V was pared by 6 bases and J by 2 bases, with 16 bases of the junction left unmatched. Germline V gene sequence: CDR1 ENHRY, CDR2 SYGVKD. CDR3 nucleotides: TGTGCCATCAGCGGCGGGAGAAGGTTTGTTTCCACCTACAATGAGCAGTTCTTC. Residues: CAISGGRRFVSTYNEQFF.

J is TRBJ2-7 and V is TRBV6-4; 9 bases fit TRBD2. Trimming took 9 bases from V and 0 from J; bases not matched to a gene: 3. This CDR3 has 13 residues. Germline CDR1 and CDR2: MRHNA and SNTAGT. The CDR3: CARAGGISYEQYF. CDR3 in DNA: TGTGCCAGGGCGGGGGGGATCTCCTACGAGCAGTACTTC.